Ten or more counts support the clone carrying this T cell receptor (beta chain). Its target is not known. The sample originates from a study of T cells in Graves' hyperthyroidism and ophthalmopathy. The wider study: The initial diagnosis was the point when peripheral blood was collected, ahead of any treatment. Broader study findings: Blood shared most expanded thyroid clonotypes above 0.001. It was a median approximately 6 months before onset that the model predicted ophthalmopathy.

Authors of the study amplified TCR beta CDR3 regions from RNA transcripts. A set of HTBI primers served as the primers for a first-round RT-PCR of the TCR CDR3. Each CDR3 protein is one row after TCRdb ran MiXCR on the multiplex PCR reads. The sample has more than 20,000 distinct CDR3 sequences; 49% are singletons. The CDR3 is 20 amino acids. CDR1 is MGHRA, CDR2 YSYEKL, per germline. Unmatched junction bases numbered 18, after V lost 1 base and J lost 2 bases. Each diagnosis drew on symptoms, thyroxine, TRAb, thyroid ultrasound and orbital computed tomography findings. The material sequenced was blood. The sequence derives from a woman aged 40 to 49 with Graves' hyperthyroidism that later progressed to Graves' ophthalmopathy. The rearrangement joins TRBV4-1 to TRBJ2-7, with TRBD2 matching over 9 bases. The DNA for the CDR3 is TGCGCCAGCAGCCAAGGCCCCCCCGTCCCCCTAGCGGGGAAAACCTACGAGCAGTACTTC. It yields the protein CASSQGPPVPLAGKTYEQYF.